This TCR beta chain emerged from a study of early T cells in non-severe SARS-CoV-2 infection. Study-wide context: Sequencing of unsorted whole blood was done on bulk RNA, leaving chains unpaired. Overall study findings and caveats: VDJdb matching favored anti-spike CD8 responses, missing private and CD4 specificities.

This clonotype was recorded a few times. Its antigen is undetermined. Individual cDNA molecules each received unique molecular identifiers attached to them. One entry per CDR3 protein, called by TCRdb with MiXCR from the 5' RACE reads. The sample has approximately 81,000 distinct CDR3 sequences, about an eighth seen once. The V gene's germline CDR1 is KGHDR and CDR2 SFDVKD. The CDR3 sequence is 15 residues long. Trimming shortened V by 0 bases and J by 2 bases, and 8 bases separated the two germline ends. The sequenced material came from whole blood. This TCR was sampled from an adult who was a healthcare worker with PCR-confirmed SARS-CoV-2 infection or an uninfected control (not recorded which). The gene calls are TRBV24-1 and TRBJ2-3, with a tentative D call TRBD2 (5 bases). For the CDR3, the DNA is TGTGCCACCAGTGATTTGGTCCGGGACACAGATACGCAGTATTTT. Translating it yields CATSDLVRDTDTQYF.